This T cell receptor beta chain was sequenced for a study of T cell responses to AZD1222 COVID-19 vaccine. Clones were sequenced by immunoSEQ multiplex PCR, and TCRdb holds only the in-frame ones, with some missing. This table holds 130,000 to 150,000 clones, around 84% found once. Study conclusions and caveats: Of the AZD1222 recipients, only 5 to 7 were seropositive at baseline.

In the case of this clone: Its cognate antigen is unknown.

Germline V gene lookup returns CDR1 MDHEN and CDR2 SYDVKM. This CDR3 contains 14 residues. V lost 4 bases and J 10 bases, leaving 14 bases between the germline ends. The receptor comes from an adult who received the AZD1222 COVID-19 vaccine. Sequenced material: peripheral blood, taken 28 days after the second AZD1222 dose. The chain couples TRBV28 to TRBJ1-6; a weak D match, TRBD1 (5 bases). This chain's CDR3 is CASSSGSGRSPLHF. In DNA form, the CDR3 reads TGTGCCAGCAGTTCCGGGTCGGGGCGCTCACCCCTCCACTTT.